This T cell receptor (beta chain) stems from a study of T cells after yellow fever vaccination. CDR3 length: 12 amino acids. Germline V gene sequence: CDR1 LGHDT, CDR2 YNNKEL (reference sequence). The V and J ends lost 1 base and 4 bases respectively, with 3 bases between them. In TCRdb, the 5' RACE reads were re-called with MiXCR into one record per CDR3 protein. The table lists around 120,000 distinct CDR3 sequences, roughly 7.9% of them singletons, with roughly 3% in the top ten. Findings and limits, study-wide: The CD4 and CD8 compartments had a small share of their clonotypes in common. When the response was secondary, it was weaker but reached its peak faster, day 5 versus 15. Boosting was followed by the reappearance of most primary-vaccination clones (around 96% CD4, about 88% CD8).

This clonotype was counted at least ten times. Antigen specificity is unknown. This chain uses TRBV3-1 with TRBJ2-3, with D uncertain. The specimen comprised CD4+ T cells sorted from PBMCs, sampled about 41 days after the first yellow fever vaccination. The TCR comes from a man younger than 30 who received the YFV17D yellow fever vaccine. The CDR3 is CASSQAADTQYF. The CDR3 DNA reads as TGTGCCAGCAGCCAAGCCGCAGATACGCAGTATTTT.